The present T cell receptor (beta chain) was sequenced within a study of blood T cell repertoires in COVID-19 (dated by TCRdb to 2020 to 2021). Study-level background: Collaborator samples came from the United States, Italy and Spain and covered acute and convalescent phases of COVID-19. Samples came from the ongoing ImmuneRACE study (first 160 participants) plus 1,254 subjects from 6 global collaborators. The repertoires were released in a freely available public database meant as a resource for research on the immune response to SARS-CoV-2. Subjects who had been exposed to COVID-19, were actively infected with it, or had recovered from it provided the deeply sampled blood TCRbeta repertoires that made up the dataset. The sample metadata nearly always contained a de-identified subject ID, COVID-19 status, age in years and sex. The prospective study material was composed of cDNA or gDNA derived from T cells, B-cell-depleted T cells, or PBMCs. Where HLA class I and class II types were available, the types were taken from metadata supplied by the sample provider, not from assay-based typing.

Whole blood was collected in K2EDTA tubes by collaborating institutions according to the institutions' own protocols. For TCRbeta analysis, collaborators shipped samples in one of three forms: frozen whole blood, isolated PBMCs, or DNA extracted from either of those sample types. The CDR3 goes from the cysteine to the phenylalanine over 13 residues. Only CDR3 DNA is held: 39 bases, read in frame from base 1. CDR1 and CDR2 are read off the germline V gene as MNHEY and SVGEGT. The germline V end is reduced by 2 bases and the J end by 13 bases; junction bases left unmatched: 5. Remarks on this clone: Its antigen is unknown. No much larger clonotype is one base removed from it; base qualities were not supplied.

Paper-wide results and their limitations: The quantity of clinical and demographic metadata differed by source and by participant and was supplied without curation.

The immunoSEQ Assay, a bias-controlled multiplex PCR, was used to amplify TCRbeta CDR3 regions from genomic DNA. From the authors' description of their analysis: Nucleated cell counts per sample were estimated from amplification of reference gene primers within the assay. Sequence reads were collapsed and filtered to measure the absolute abundance of every unique TCRbeta CDR3 rearrangement. For each sample, productive Simpson clonality was calculated as the square root of Simpson's diversity index across productive rearrangements. Imported from immuneACCESS, the table was reduced by TCRdb to in-frame sequences with V and J called. These copies leave out some clones; in studies compared against another copy, an unresolved V gene accounts for under half, and the cause of the remainder is not known. V and J calls plus clone size are reproduced from that table; the DNA served to infer D and trimming. The sample table records around 130,000 clones; 82% of these occur just once. The top ten clones comprise 4.5% of the sample.

Sequencing was done on a sample of peripheral blood. The rearranged chain carries TRBV6-2 or TRBV6-3 and TRBJ2-2; 9 nucleotides in the junction match TRBD2. The TCR was taken from a woman aged 70-85 years with acute or convalescent COVID-19. CDR3 protein: CASSYLAGLGLFF. The nucleotide sequence is TGTGCCAGCAGTTACCTAGCGGGGCTAGGGCTGTTTTTT.